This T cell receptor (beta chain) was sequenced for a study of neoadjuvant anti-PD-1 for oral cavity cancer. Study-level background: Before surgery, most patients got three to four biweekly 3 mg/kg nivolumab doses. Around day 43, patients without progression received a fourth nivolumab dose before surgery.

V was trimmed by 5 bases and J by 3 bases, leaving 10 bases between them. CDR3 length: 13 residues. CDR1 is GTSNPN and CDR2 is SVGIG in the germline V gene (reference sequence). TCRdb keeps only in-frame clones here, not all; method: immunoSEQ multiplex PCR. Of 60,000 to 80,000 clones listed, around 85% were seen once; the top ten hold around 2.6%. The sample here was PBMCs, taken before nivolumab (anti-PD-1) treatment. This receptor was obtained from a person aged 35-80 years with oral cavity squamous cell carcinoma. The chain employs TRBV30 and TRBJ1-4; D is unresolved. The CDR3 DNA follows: TGTGCCTGGGCGACTGGTCCTAATGAAAAACTGTTTTTT. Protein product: CAWATGPNEKLFF.